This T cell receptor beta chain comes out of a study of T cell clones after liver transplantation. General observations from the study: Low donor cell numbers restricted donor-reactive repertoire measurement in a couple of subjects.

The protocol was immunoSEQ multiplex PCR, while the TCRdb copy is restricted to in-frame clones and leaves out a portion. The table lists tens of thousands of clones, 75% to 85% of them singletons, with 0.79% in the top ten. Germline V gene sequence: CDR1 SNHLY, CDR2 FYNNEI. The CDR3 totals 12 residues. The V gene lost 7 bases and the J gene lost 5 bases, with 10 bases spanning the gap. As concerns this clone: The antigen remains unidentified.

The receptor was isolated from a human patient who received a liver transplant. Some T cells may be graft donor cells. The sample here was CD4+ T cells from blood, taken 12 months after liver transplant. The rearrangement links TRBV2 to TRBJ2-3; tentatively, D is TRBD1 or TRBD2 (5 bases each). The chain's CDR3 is CASNPGGDTQYF. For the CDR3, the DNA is TGTGCCAGCAACCCTGGGGGAGATACGCAGTATTTT.